These 10 T cell receptor beta chains were sequenced from one sample in a study of blood T cells in healthy people across ages. Using a J-beta primer mix together with a sample-barcoded 5' primer, a second PCR was run for roughly 7 to 11 cycles. TCRdb analysed the 5' RACE reads with MiXCR anew, one entry per CDR3 protein. The sample includes over a million distinct CDR3 sequences, around 59% of them seen just once. Sequencing used blood. All receptors derive from a man aged 18 to 30 in good health.

This CDR3 reads CAGPGRHF. CDR3 in DNA: TGCGCCGGACCGGGACGGCATTTT. V and J are TRBV5-1 and TRBJ1-5; D is possibly TRBD1 (5 bases). CDR3 size: 8 residues. The V gene's germline CDR1 is SGHRS and CDR2 YFSETQ. V was trimmed by 10 bases and J by 15 bases, leaving 11 bases between them.

This clonotype was picked up many times. The V gene is TRBV6-5, the J gene TRBJ2-2; 11 bases match TRBD2. Germline-derived CDR1 and CDR2 are MNHEY and SVGAGI. This CDR3 spans 16 amino acids. Trimming cost V 5 bases and J 1 base; bases outside gene matches: 3. The CDR3 loop reads CASSPGLAVNTGELFF. Here the CDR3 DNA reads TGTGCCAGCAGTCCGGGACTAGCGGTGAACACCGGGGAGCTGTTTTTT.

The V gene is TRBV25-1, the J gene TRBJ2-3, with D possibly TRBD2 on 6 matching bases. CDR3 length: 17 residues. The V and J ends lost 2 bases and 2 bases respectively, with 17 bases between them. Germline assignment: CDR1 MGHDK and CDR2 SYGVNS. CDR3 sequence reads: CASSEVSTSPHTDTQYF. Here the CDR3 DNA reads TGTGCCAGCAGTGAAGTTTCCACTAGCCCCCACACAGATACGCAGTATTTT.

This chain connects TRBV7-9 to TRBJ2-5; D possibly matches TRBD1 or TRBD2 (5 bases each). Deletions cut 3 bases from V and 1 base from J, with 9 bases between. Germline V lookup: CDR1 SEHNR, CDR2 FQNEAQ (reference sequence). CDR3 length: 14 amino acids. CDR3 in DNA: TGTGCCAGCAGCTTCTCAGGGAGCCAAGAGACCCAGTACTTC. Protein sequence: CASSFSGSQETQYF.

The chain employs TRBV5-5 and TRBJ2-7; D remains ambiguous. This CDR3 contains 16 residues. Germline loops: CDR1 SGHKS, CDR2 YYEKEE (reference sequence). Trimming shortened V by 2 bases and J by 7 bases, and 22 bases separated the two germline ends. Written as DNA, the CDR3 is TGTGCCAGCAGCTTTAAATACCGTAGCTCCTACAATGAGCAGTACTTC. Protein: CASSFKYRSSYNEQYF.

CDR3 in amino acids: CASSEGLYSNQPQHF. The CDR3 DNA reads as TGTGCCAGCAGCGAGGGACTGTATAGCAATCAGCCCCAGCATTTT. The chain links TRBV9 to TRBJ1-5, with D possibly TRBD1 on 5 matching bases. The V gene lost 3 bases and the J gene lost 0 bases, with 10 bases spanning the gap. Germline V gives CDR1 SGDLS, CDR2 YYNGEE. CDR3 length equals 15 residues. Full variable domain (outside the CDR3, taken from reference TRBV9 and TRBJ1-5): DSGVTQTPKHLITATGQRVTLRCSPRSGDLSVYWYQQSLDQGLQFLIQYYNGEERAKGNILERFSAQQFPDLHSELNLSSLELGDSALYFCASSEGLYSNQPQHFGDGTRLSIL.

The rearrangement uses TRBV5-1 and TRBJ2-1; 15 nucleotides align to TRBD2. The CDR3 consists of 17 residues. V lost 4 bases and J lost 7; bases outside the gene matches: 9. Germline CDR1 is SGHRS and CDR2 is YFSETQ. The CDR3 spells CASSRPGLAGGRNEQFF. CDR3 in DNA: TGCGCCAGCAGCAGACCGGGACTAGCGGGAGGCAGGAATGAGCAGTTCTTC.

This chain connects TRBV11-2 to TRBJ2-1; D perhaps matches TRBD1 (5 bases). Trimming shortened V by 0 bases and J by 7 bases, and 10 bases separated the two germline ends. This CDR3 has 14 amino acids. In germline, CDR1 is SGHAT, CDR2 FQNNGV. The CDR3, as DNA: TGTGCCAGCAGCTTAGAAGCAGGGTGGAATGAGCAGTTCTTC. This codes for CASSLEAGWNEQFF. The full variable domain, rest sourced from reference TRBV11-2 and TRBJ2-1, is EAGVAQSPRYKIIEKRQSVAFWCNPISGHATLYWYQQILGQGPKLLIQFQNNGVVDDSQLPKDRFSAERLKGVDSTLKIQPAKLEDSAVYLCASSLEAGWNEQFFGPGTRLTVL.

V usage is TRBV6-2 or TRBV6-3 and J usage is TRBJ1-3; no firm D call. This CDR3 is 15 amino acids long. Germline V gene data show CDR1 as MNHEY and CDR2 as SVGEGT. V gave up 5 bases and J gave up 0 bases, with 11 bases separating them. Here the CDR3 DNA reads TGTGCCAGCAGTACGAGGGCCAACTCTGGAAACACCATATATTTT. Translated, it gives CASSTRANSGNTIYF.

Concerning this clonotype itself: A read error may account for a junction end that differs from germline. V and J are TRBV4-1 and TRBJ2-1; TRBD2 matches 10 bases. This CDR3 contains 17 residues. In germline, CDR1 is MGHRA, CDR2 YSYEKL. CDR3 loop: CASNQEPSGGAYNEQFF. CDR3 in DNA: TGCGCCAGCAACCAAGAGCCCAGCGGGGGGGCTTACAATGAGCAGTTCTTC.